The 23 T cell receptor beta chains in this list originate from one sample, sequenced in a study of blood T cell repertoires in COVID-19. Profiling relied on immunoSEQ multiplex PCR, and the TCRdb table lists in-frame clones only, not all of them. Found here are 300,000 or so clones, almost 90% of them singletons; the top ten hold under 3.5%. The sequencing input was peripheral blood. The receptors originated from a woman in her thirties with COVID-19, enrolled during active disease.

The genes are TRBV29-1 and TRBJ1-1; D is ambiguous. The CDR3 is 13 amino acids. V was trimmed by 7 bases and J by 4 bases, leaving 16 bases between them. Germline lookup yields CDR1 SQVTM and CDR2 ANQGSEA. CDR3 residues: CSAADTPGTEAFF. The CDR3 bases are TGCAGCGCGGCGGATACGCCGGGCACTGAAGCTTTCTTT.

The chain's CDR3 is CASSLGGSGNTIYF. CDR3 coding DNA: TGTGCCAGCAGCCTCGGGGGATCTGGAAACACCATATATTTT. The gene calls are TRBV7-9 and TRBJ1-3; D might be TRBD1 (5 bases). Germline values: CDR1 SEHNR, CDR2 FQNEAQ (reference sequence). Trimming pared 5 bases from V and 1 base from J, leaving 9 bases between. The CDR3 extends over 14 amino acids.

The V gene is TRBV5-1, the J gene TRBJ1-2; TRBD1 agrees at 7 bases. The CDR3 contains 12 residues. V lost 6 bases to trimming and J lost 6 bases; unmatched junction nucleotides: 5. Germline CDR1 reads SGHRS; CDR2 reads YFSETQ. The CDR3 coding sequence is TGCGCCAGCACCGAACAGGGGAATGGCTACACCTTC. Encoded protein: CASTEQGNGYTF. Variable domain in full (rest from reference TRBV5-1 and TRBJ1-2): KAGVTQTPRYLIKTRGQQVTLSCSPISGHRSVSWYQQTPGQGLQFLFEYFSETQRNKGNFPGRFSGRQFSNSRSEMNVSTLELGDSALYLCASTEQGNGYTFGSGTRLTVV.

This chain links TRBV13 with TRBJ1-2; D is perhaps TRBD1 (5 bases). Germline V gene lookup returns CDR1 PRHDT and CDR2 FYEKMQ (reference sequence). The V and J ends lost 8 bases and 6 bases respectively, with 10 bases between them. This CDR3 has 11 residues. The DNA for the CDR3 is TGTGCCAGCGAGCGGGGCGATGGCTACACCTTC. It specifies CASERGDGYTF.

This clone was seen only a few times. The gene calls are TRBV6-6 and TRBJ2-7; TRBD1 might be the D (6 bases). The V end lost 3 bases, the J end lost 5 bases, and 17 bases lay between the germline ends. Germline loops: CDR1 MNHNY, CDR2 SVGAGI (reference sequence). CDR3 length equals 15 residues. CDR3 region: CASSYRRAGEDEQYF. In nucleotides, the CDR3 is TGTGCCAGCAGTTATAGGCGGGCAGGGGAAGACGAGCAGTACTTC.

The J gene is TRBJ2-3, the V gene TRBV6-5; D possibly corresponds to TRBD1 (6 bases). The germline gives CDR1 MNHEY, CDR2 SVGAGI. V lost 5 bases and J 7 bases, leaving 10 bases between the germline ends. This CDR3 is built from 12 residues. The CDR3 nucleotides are TGTGCCAGCAGTAGGGACATTAATACGCAGTATTTT. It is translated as CASSRDINTQYF.

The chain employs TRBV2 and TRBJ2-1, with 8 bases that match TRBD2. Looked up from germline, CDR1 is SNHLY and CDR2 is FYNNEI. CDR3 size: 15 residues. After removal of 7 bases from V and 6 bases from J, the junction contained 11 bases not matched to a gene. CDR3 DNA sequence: TGTGCCAGCATCACCCAAGCGGGAGTGGGCAATGAGCAGTTCTTC. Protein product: CASITQAGVGNEQFF.

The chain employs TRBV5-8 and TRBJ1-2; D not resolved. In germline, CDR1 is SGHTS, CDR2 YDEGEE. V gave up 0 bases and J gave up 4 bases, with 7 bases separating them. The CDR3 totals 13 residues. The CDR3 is CASSLVGSYGYTF. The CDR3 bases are TGTGCCAGCAGCTTGGTGGGGAGCTATGGCTACACCTTC.

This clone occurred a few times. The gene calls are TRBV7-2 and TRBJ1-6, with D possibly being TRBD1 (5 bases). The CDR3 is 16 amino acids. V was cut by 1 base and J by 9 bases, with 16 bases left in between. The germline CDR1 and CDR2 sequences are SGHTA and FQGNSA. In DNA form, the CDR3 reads TGTGCCAGCAGCTTAGTTTTTAGCGGGGGTGGTTCACCCCTCCACTTT. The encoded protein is CASSLVFSGGGSPLHF.

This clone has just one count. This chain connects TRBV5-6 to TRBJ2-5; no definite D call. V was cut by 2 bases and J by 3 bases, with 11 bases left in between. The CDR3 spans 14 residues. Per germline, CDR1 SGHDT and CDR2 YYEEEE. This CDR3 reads CASSFEAEEETQYF. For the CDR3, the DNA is TGTGCCAGCAGCTTCGAAGCAGAGGAAGAGACCCAGTACTTC. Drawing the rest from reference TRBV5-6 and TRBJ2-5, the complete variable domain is DAGVTQSPTHLIKTRGQQVTLRCSPKSGHDTVSWYQQALGQGPQFIFQYYEEEERQRGNFPDRFSGHQFPNYSSELNVNALLLGDSALYLCASSFEAEEETQYFGPGTRLLVL.

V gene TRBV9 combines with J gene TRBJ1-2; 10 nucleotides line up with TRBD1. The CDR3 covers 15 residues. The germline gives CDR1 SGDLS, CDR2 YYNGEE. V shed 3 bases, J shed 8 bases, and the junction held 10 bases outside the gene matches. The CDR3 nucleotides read TGTGCCAGCAGCGCGGGGGACAGGGGAAAGGAAGGCTACACCTTC. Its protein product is CASSAGDRGKEGYTF.

The CDR3 coding sequence is TGTGCCATCAGTGAGGACAGGTACGCCGGGGAGCTGTTTTTT. Amino acid sequence: CAISEDRYAGELFF. The chain recombines TRBV10-3 with TRBJ2-2; perhaps TRBD1 as D (6 bases). Germline CDR1 and CDR2: ENHRY and SYGVKD. The CDR3 consists of 14 residues. Trimming removed 2 bases from V and 6 bases from J, with 10 bases in between.

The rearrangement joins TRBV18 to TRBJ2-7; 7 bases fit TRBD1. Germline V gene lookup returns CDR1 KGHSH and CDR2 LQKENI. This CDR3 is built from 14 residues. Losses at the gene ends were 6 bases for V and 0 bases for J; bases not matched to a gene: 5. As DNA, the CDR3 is TGTGCCAGCTCCGGACAGGAGAGCTCCTACGAGCAGTACTTC. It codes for CASSGQESSYEQYF.

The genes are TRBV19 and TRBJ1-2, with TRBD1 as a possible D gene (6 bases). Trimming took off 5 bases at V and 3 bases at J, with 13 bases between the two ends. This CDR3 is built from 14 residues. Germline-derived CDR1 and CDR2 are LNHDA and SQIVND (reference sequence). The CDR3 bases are TGTGCCAGTAGTCAAGACAGGATGTACTATGGCTACACCTTC. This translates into CASSQDRMYYGYTF. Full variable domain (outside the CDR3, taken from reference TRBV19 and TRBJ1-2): DGGITQSPKYLFRKEGQNVTLSCEQNLNHDAMYWYRQDPGQGLRLIYYSQIVNDFQKGDIAEGYSVSREKKESFPLTVTSAQKNPTAFYLCASSQDRMYYGYTFGSGTRLTVV.

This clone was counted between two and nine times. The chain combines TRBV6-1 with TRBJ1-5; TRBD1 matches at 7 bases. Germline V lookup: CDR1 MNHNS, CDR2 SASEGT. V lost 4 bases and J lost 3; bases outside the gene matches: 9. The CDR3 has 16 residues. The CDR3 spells CASSASGGGNNQPQHF. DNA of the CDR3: TGTGCCAGCAGTGCGTCAGGGGGAGGTAACAATCAGCCCCAGCATTTT.

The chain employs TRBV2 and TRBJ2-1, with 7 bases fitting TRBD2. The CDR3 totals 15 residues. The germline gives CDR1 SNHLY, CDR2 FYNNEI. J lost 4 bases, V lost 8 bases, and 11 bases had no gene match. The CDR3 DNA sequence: TGTGCCAGCGGGGCTACCGGGAGGTCATACAATGAGCAGTTCTTC. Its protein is CASGATGRSYNEQFF.

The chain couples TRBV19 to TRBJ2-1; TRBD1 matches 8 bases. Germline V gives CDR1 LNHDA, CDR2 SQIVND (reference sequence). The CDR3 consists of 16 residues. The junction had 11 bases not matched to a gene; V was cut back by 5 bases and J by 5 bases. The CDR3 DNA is TGTGCCAGTAGTGCCTGGACAGGGAAAGAGAACAATGAGCAGTTCTTC. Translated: CASSAWTGKENNEQFF.

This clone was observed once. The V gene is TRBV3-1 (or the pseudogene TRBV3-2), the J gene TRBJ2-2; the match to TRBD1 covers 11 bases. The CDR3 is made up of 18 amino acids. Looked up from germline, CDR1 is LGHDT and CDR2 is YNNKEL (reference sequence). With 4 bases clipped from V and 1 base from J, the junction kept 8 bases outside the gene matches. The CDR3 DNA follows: TGTGCCAGCAGCCCGGGACAGGGGGTCGCCCTGAACACCGGGGAGCTGTTTTTT. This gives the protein CASSPGQGVALNTGELFF.

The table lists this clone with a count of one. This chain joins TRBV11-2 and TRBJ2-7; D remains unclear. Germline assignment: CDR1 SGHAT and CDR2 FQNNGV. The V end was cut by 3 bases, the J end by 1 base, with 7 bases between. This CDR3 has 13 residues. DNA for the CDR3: TGTGCCAGCAGCTTGTGGGCTTCCTACGAGCAGTACTTC. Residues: CASSLWASYEQYF.

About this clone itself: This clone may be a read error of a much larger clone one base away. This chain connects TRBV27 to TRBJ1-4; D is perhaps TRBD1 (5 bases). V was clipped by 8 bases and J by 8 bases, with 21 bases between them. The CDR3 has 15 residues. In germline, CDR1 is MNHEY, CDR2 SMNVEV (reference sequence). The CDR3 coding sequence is TGTGCCAGCTGGGGGGGATGGGGGAGAGAAGAAAAACTGTTTTTT. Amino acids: CASWGGWGREEKLFF.

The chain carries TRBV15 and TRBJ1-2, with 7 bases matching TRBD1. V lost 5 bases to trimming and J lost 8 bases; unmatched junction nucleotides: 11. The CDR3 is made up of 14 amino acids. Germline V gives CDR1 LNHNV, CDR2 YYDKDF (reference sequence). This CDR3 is CATSVRELGGGYTF. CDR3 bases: TGTGCCACCAGCGTCAGGGAATTAGGGGGCGGCTACACCTTC.

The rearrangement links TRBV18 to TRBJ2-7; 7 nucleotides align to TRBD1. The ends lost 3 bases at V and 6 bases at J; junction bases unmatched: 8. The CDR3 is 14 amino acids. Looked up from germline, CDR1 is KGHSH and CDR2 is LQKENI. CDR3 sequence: CASSPAQGEGEQYF. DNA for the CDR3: TGTGCCAGCTCACCGGCTCAGGGGGAAGGCGAGCAGTACTTC.

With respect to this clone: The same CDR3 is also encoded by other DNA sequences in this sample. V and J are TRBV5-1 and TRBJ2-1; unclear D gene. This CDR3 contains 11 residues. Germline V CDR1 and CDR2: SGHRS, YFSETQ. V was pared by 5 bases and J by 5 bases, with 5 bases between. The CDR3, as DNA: TGCGCCAGCAGTTTAAACAATGAGCAGTTCTTC. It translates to CASSLNNEQFF.